Listed here are 13 T cell receptor beta chains from one sample, sequenced in a study of tumor-infiltrating lymphocytes in primary liver carcinoma. A constant-region primer primed TCR beta cDNA synthesis from 400 to 550 ng of total RNA. Sequencing libraries for TCR beta derived from three nested multiplex PCR rounds that used slightly modified ARM-PCR. The first two PCR rounds, around 11 cycles each, used TRBV1-TRBV30 forward primers and a C-beta reverse primer. Via MiXCR, TCRdb re-called the multiplex PCR reads, giving one row per CDR3 protein. Among fewer than 400,000 distinct CDR3 sequences listed, around three fifths were seen once. Germline DNA was extracted alongside blood RNA, which was obtained from unsorted whole blood. Specimen: peripheral blood. The receptors were gathered from a middle-aged man with primary liver carcinoma and hepatitis B virus infection.

This clonotype showed up just a few times. The chain has TRBV30 and TRBJ2-7; D uncertain. Trimming removed 4 bases from V and 2 bases from J, with 9 bases in between. The germline gives CDR1 GTSNPN, CDR2 SVGIG (reference sequence). CDR3 length: 12 residues. CDR3 coding DNA: TGTGCCTGGAAGGCAGGAACCTACGAGCAGTACTTC. This codes for CAWKAGTYEQYF.

Regarding this clonotype: A junction boundary mismatches the germline segment, possibly from a read error. The CDR3: CASTRDRGLPSSYNPPLHF. In DNA form, the CDR3 reads TGTGCCAGCACCCGGGACAGGGGCCTTCCGAGCTCTTATAATCCACCCCTCCACTTT. The chain employs TRBV6-1 and TRBJ1-6; TRBD1 aligns across 10 bases. CDR1 is MNHNS, CDR2 SASEGT, per germline. This CDR3 contains 19 residues.

Turning to this clonotype: A junction boundary mismatches the germline segment, possibly from a read error. The chain is built from TRBV29-1 and TRBJ2-2; weak D call: TRBD1 (6 bases). There are 16 residues in the CDR3. Germline assignment: CDR1 SQVTM and CDR2 ANQGSEA. The CDR3 is CSVPSPGDANTEELFF. As DNA, the CDR3 is TGCAGCGTTCCGAGTCCAGGGGACGCGAACACCGAGGAGCTGTTTTTT.

Worth noting for this clonotype: The germline gene is not matched at one end of the junction; a read error may be the cause. The chain combines TRBV5-4 with TRBJ1-2; D might be TRBD1 (5 bases). Germline V gene sequence: CDR1 SGHNT, CDR2 YYREEE (reference sequence). The CDR3 spans 15 residues. The CDR3 bases are TGTGCCAACAGCTCTCTTTCCGGGACGGACTATGGCTACACCTTC. Protein sequence: CANSSLSGTDYGYTF.

This clonotype was found a few times. Sequence at one end of the junction differs from germline and may be a read error. V gene TRBV6-2 or TRBV6-3 combines with J gene TRBJ2-7; no definite D call. The CDR3 extends over 13 amino acids. The germline V gene has CDR1 MNHEY and CDR2 SVGEGT. CDR3 nucleotide sequence: TGTGTCAGCAGTTACCGGAGCTCCTACGAGCAGTACTTC. Its translation: CVSSYRSSYEQYF.

Many counts were recorded for this clonotype. The chain is built from TRBV12-3 or TRBV12-4 and TRBJ2-5; 7 bases map to TRBD2. V lost 4 bases and J lost 5; bases outside the gene matches: 7. The CDR3 extends over 14 amino acids. The CDR3 region is CASSSSGRGETQYF. In DNA form, the CDR3 reads TGTGCCAGCAGTTCCTCGGGGCGGGGGGAGACCCAGTACTTC.

The chain uses TRBV18 and TRBJ1-5; D is unresolved. V lost 2 bases and J 4 bases, leaving 6 bases between the germline ends. Germline V lookup: CDR1 KGHSH, CDR2 LQKENI. The CDR3 loop spans 13 amino acids. The CDR3 nucleotides are TGTGCCAGCTCACCAAGCATTAATCAGCCCCAGCATTTT. It encodes CASSPSINQPQHF.

Remarks on this clonotype: This may stem from a read error, because a much larger clone lies one nucleotide away. The chain employs TRBV6-5 and TRBJ1-2, with 7 bases aligning to TRBD1. Trimming took 0 bases from V and 6 from J; bases not matched to a gene: 4. This CDR3 spans 14 amino acids. Germline V gives CDR1 MNHEY, CDR2 SVGAGI. CDR3: CASSYSRDSHGYTF. CDR3 nucleotides: TGTGCCAGCAGTTACTCGAGGGACAGCCATGGCTACACCTTC.

This chain uses TRBV6-5 with TRBJ2-1; a possible D gene is TRBD2 (6 bases). Germline V gene sequence: CDR1 MNHEY, CDR2 SVGAGI. This CDR3 spans 14 amino acids. The V end lost 2 bases, the J end lost 6 bases, and 11 bases lay between the germline ends. Here the CDR3 reads CASSYDGSSNEQFF. In DNA, the CDR3 is TGTGCCAGCAGTTACGACGGGAGTTCCAATGAGCAGTTCTTC.

The gene calls are TRBV5-4 and TRBJ2-5, with TRBD2 identical over 11 bases. Trimming took 3 bases from V and 5 from J; bases not matched to a gene: 6. Germline CDR1 and CDR2: SGHNT and YYREEE (reference sequence). The CDR3 spans 15 residues. The CDR3 protein is CASSSVAGGWETQYF. The DNA for the CDR3 is TGTGCCAGCAGCTCCGTAGCGGGGGGGTGGGAGACCCAGTACTTC.

With respect to this clonotype: Just one base apart from a much larger clone, this may be a read error. V and J are TRBV6-5 and TRBJ2-1; D is possibly TRBD2 (6 bases). This CDR3 comprises 16 residues. CDR1 MNHEY and CDR2 SVGAGI come from the germline V gene. In nucleotides, the CDR3 is TGTGCCAGCAGTTACTCCGGGATCCGGGGGATGGGTGAGCACTTCTTC. Its protein product is CASSYSGIRGMGEHFF.

Note on this clonotype: A much larger clone differs from this one at a single base, so this may be a read error. The chain has TRBV6-5 and TRBJ2-7; 9 nucleotides align to TRBD1. The length of the CDR3 is 15 residues. CDR1 is MNHEY and CDR2 is SVGAGI in the germline V gene. For the CDR3, the DNA is TGTACCGGCAAACGGGACAGGGACATATCCTACGAGCAGTACTTC. As protein: CTGKRDRDISYEQYF.

A word on this clonotype: One junction end does not reproduce the germline sequence, and a read error may be involved. The chain couples TRBV6-2 or TRBV6-3 to TRBJ2-2; the match to TRBD2 covers 12 bases. The CDR3 sequence is 20 residues long. CDR1 and CDR2 (germline): MNHEY, SVGEGT. DNA for the CDR3: TGTGCCAGCAGACCATCTAGCGGGAGGGCCGTATTAGATGGCACCGGGGAGCTGCTTTTT. This encodes CASRPSSGRAVLDGTGELLF.